The clone carrying this TCR beta chain was seen just once. Its specificity is not known. Healthy bone marrow donors formed the donor group. The primer mix had 60 Vbeta and 13 Jbeta primers. Using immunoSEQ multiplex PCR, the repertoire was profiled, and TCRdb retains in-frame clones only, with some absent. The sample yields some 94,000 clones, 60% to 80% seen once. The data originate from a study of cytomegalovirus exposure and HLA in healthy donors. Findings and limits, study-wide: Excluded were some V segments that proved indistinguishable, including TRBV6-2 and TRBV6-3. In an earlier analysis, about 87% or about 30%: the productive usage of most TCR beta V segments. The study flagged some 180 TCR beta chains as cytomegalovirus-associated.

Trimming pared 8 bases from V and 2 bases from J, leaving 6 bases between. This CDR3 region has 11 residues. CDR1 is MGHDK, CDR2 SYGVNS, per germline. V gene TRBV25-1 combines with J gene TRBJ1-2; D is unclear. This receptor was identified in a man in his forties or fifties in good health and CMV-seronegative. What was sequenced was PBMCs. DNA of the CDR3: TGTGCCAGCTCCGGGAACTATGGCTACACCTTC. As protein: CASSGNYGYTF.